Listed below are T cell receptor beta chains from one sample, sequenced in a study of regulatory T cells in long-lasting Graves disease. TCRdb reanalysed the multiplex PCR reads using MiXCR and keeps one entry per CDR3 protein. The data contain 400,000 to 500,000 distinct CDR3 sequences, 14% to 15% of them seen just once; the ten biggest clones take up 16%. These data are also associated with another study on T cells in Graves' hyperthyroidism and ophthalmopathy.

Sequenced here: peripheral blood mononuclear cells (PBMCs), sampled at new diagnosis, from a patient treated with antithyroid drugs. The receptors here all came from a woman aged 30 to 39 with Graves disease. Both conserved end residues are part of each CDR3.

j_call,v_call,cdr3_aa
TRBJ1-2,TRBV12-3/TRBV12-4,CASSLGRGQEYYGYTF
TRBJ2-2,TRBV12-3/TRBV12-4,CASSFRVGELFF
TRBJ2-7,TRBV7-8,CASSESSLYEQYF
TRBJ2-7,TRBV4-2,CASSQGETSLARYGSYEQYF
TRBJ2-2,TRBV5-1,CASSLEWTPNTGELFF
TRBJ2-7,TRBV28,CAILGTSSYEQYF
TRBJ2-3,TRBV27,CASSPTDRADTQYF
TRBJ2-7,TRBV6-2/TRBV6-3,CASSYETASYEQYF
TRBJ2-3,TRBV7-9,CASSSKDRGEAPDTQYF
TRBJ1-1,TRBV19,CASRRQGITEAFF
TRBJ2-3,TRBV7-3,CASSLGRNTQYF
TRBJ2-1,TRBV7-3,CASSSTRGSSYNEQFF
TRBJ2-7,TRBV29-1,CSVEQESSYEQYF
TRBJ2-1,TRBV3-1,CASSQEASVWDEQFF
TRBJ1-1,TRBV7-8,CASSPRGGRLSFF
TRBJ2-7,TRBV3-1,CASSQGGSTYEQYF
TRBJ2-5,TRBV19,CASRSSASGRRETQYF
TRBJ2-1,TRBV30,CAWGGDSDNEQFF
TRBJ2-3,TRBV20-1,CSAPSPAGFSTDTQYF
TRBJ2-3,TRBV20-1,CSYRDQTTDTQYF
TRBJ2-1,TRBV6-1,CASQTGGYGQFF
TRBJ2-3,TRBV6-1,CASSQSTGRDTQYF
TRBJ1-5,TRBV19,CASETGVLNSNQPQHF
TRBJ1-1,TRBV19,CASSMGWGAMNTEAFF
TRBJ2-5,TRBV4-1,CASSQDHQTETQYF
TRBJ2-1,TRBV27,CASRSGSSYNEQFF
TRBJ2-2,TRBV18,CASSSRGPPGELFF
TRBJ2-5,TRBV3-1,CASSTRTAQETQYF
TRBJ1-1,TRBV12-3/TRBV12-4,CASSYTLGARNTEAFF
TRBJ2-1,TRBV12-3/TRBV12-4,CASSFRGGGDEQFF
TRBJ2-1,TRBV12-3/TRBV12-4,CASSSTGRGYNEQFF
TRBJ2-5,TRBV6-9,CASSYTSFETQYF
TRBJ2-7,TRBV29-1,CSVYSSDRAYEQYF
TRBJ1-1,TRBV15,CATSRSLGDAANTEAFF
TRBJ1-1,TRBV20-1,CSAREVISSEAFF
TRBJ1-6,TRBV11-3,CASQNRRGNSPLHF
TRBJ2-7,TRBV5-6,CASSAQNYEQYF
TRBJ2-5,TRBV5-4,CASSQGQGGVETQYF
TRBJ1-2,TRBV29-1,CSVLDAGQSYGYTF
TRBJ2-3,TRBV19,CASSISSTGIADTQYF
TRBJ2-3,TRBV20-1,CSAPRDLFTDTQYF
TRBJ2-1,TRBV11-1,CASSLGVGLAGYNYEQFF
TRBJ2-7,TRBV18,CASSPLQQGSFPYEQYF
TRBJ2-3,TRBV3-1,CASSQDPGQDWDTQYF
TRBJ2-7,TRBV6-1,CASSTRSLLAGVPYEQYF
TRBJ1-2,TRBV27,CASSFGTGLSYTF
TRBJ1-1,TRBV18,CASSPDQGNTEAFF